The entry below describes one TCR beta chain. Its antigen is undetermined. CDR3 length: 15 amino acids. Germline V gene lookup returns CDR1 MNHNS and CDR2 SASEGT. Trimming shortened V by 1 base and J by 5 bases, and 12 bases separated the two germline ends. Here immunoSEQ multiplex PCR was the method, and the copy in TCRdb shows in-frame clones only, minus some. Of thousands of clones listed, over 80% were seen once; the top ten hold over 3.5%. The data belong to a study of immune evolution from preneoplasia to lung adenocarcinoma. Study-level results: T cell clonality was higher in KRAS-mutant than EGFR-mutant or wild-type nodules.

The chain is built from TRBV6-1 and TRBJ2-1, with D perhaps matching TRBD2 (7 bases). The sequencing input was FFPE invasive lung adenocarcinoma tissue. The sequence derives from a person in their sixties with lung adenocarcinoma. CDR3: CASSEGGGGHNEQFF. The DNA of the CDR3 is TGTGCCAGCAGTGAAGGGGGGGGCGGACACAATGAGCAGTTCTTC.